This TCR beta chain was obtained from a study of cytomegalovirus exposure and HLA in healthy donors. Study-level findings and limits: Later work found that TCR association rates differed between HLA loci; DRB1 had the most and HLA-C the fewest. Rare TCR sequences dominated, though some public TCRs recurred in many donors.

A remark on this clone: Its antigen is unidentified.

The PCR made use of 60 Vbeta and 13 Jbeta primers. Measured with immunoSEQ multiplex PCR; TCRdb has only the in-frame clones, and not every one. The data contain 100,000 or so clones, 70% to 80% of them singletons. The sample consisted of PBMCs. The clonotype was recovered from a middle-aged man in good health and CMV-seronegative.

CDR3 nucleotides: TGTGCCAGCAGCCCCCTTTGGGAGGCTTTCTTT. It encodes CASSPLWEAFF. The chain uses TRBV7-9 and TRBJ1-1; D remains ambiguous. Per germline, CDR1 SEHNR and CDR2 FQNEAQ (reference sequence). This CDR3 has 11 residues. Trimming stripped 5 bases from V and 11 bases from J, with 12 bases between.